A selection of T cell receptor beta chains follows, all from one sample in a study of cytomegalovirus exposure and HLA in healthy donors. The table came from immunoSEQ multiplex PCR; TCRdb's copy has only in-frame clones and leaves some out. The table records fewer than 200,000 clones, approximately 79% of them present only once. The sequencing sample was made of PBMCs. These receptors were obtained from a man aged 35 to 55 in good health and CMV-seropositive. CDR3s include the opening cysteine and the closing phenylalanine or tryptophan. The D gene is left open where the match is weak. The size entry is marked missing in some rows and otherwise reads once, few, many or a size class.

D gene: NA; V gene: TRBV5-1; clone size: NA; J gene: TRBJ1-4; CDR3 DNA: TGCGCCAGCAGCCCGGACACAATCGTGGACGAAAAACTGTTTTTT; CDR3 protein: CASSPDTIVDEKLFF
D gene: NA; V gene: TRBV4-2; clone size: NA; J gene: TRBJ1-1; CDR3 DNA: TGTGCCAGCAGCCCACAGGGTTTCACGACTGAAGCTTTCTTT; CDR3 protein: CASSPQGFTTEAFF
D gene: TRBD1; V gene: TRBV5-6; clone size: NA; J gene: TRBJ1-5; CDR3 DNA: TGTGCCAGCAGCGCCGGGACAGGCGATAGCAATCAGCCCCAGCATTTT; CDR3 protein: CASSAGTGDSNQPQHF
D gene: NA; V gene: TRBV9; clone size: NA; J gene: TRBJ2-5; CDR3 DNA: TGTGCCAGCAGCGTAGGGTTGGTAGGGGCTCTCCAAGAGACCCAGTACTTC; CDR3 protein: CASSVGLVGALQETQYF
D gene: TRBD1; V gene: TRBV19; clone size: NA; J gene: TRBJ2-7; CDR3 DNA: TGTGCCAGTAGGGAACAGGGGGACTACGAGCAGTACTTC; CDR3 protein: CASREQGDYEQYF
D gene: NA; V gene: TRBV25-1; clone size: few; J gene: TRBJ1-6; CDR3 DNA: TGTGCCAGCAGTCCCCCGGGACACCTGAGCTCCTATAATTCACCCCTCCACTTT; CDR3 protein: CASSPPGHLSSYNSPLHF
D gene: TRBD1; V gene: TRBV6-5; clone size: NA; J gene: TRBJ2-1; CDR3 DNA: TGTGCCAGCAGTGCGGACAGGGGCGACAATGAGCAGTTCTTC; CDR3 protein: CASSADRGDNEQFF
D gene: NA; V gene: TRBV19; clone size: once; J gene: TRBJ1-5; CDR3 DNA: TGTGCCAGTAGTATTATAGGGGATCATCAGCCCCAGCATTTT; CDR3 protein: CASSIIGDHQPQHF
D gene: TRBD2; V gene: TRBV29-1; clone size: few; J gene: TRBJ2-1; CDR3 DNA: TGCAGCGGATCTAGCGGGGGGGAAGGTGAGCAGTTCTTC; CDR3 protein: CSGSSGGEGEQFF
D gene: TRBD2; V gene: TRBV2; clone size: NA; J gene: TRBJ2-3; CDR3 DNA: TGTGCCAGCAGCTCTAGCGGCACTAGCACAGATACGCAGTATTTT; CDR3 protein: CASSSSGTSTDTQYF
D gene: NA; V gene: TRBV7-8; clone size: NA; J gene: TRBJ2-7; CDR3 DNA: TGTGCCAGCAGCTTAAGGGACACCGGAAATCCCTTCTACGAGCAGTACTTC; CDR3 protein: CASSLRDTGNPFYEQYF
D gene: NA; V gene: TRBV11-2; clone size: few; J gene: TRBJ2-1; CDR3 DNA: TGTGCCAGCAGCTTTACGGGGACCTACAATGAGCAGTTCTTC; CDR3 protein: CASSFTGTYNEQFF
D gene: TRBD1; V gene: TRBV19; clone size: NA; J gene: TRBJ1-5; CDR3 DNA: TGTGCCAGTAGTATGACAGGGAAAGGCAATCAGCCCCAGCATTTT; CDR3 protein: CASSMTGKGNQPQHF
D gene: NA; V gene: TRBV21-1; clone size: NA; J gene: TRBJ1-2; CDR3 DNA: TGTGCCAGCAGCAAACTACAGGCTCTACCTAACTATGGCTACACCTTC; CDR3 protein: CASSKLQALPNYGYTF
D gene: TRBD1; V gene: TRBV5-1; clone size: NA; J gene: TRBJ1-1; CDR3 DNA: TGCGCCAGCAGCCCTCGACAGGGGTCGAGCACTGAAGCTTTCTTT; CDR3 protein: CASSPRQGSSTEAFF
D gene: NA; V gene: TRBV11-2; clone size: NA; J gene: TRBJ2-7; CDR3 DNA: TGTGCCAGCAGCCCTATGGTATACGAGCAGTACTTC; CDR3 protein: CASSPMVYEQYF
D gene: NA; V gene: TRBV5-6; clone size: once; J gene: TRBJ2-5; CDR3 DNA: TGTGCCAGCAGCTTGGCCGCAGGGCTGGCAGAGACCCAGTACTTC; CDR3 protein: CASSLAAGLAETQYF
D gene: NA; V gene: TRBV4-1; clone size: NA; J gene: TRBJ1-1; CDR3 DNA: TGCGCCAGCAGCCAAGACCCAGGATGGACTGAAGCTTTCTTT; CDR3 protein: CASSQDPGWTEAFF
D gene: TRBD1; V gene: TRBV11-2; clone size: NA; J gene: TRBJ1-3; CDR3 DNA: TGTGCCAGCAGCCGCGACAGGGGGGCAAACACCATATATTTT; CDR3 protein: CASSRDRGANTIYF
D gene: NA; V gene: TRBV14; clone size: NA; J gene: TRBJ1-2; CDR3 DNA: TGTGCCAGCAGCCCCCGACAGGACTATGGCTACACCTTC; CDR3 protein: CASSPRQDYGYTF
D gene: TRBD1; V gene: TRBV5-1; clone size: NA; J gene: TRBJ2-5; CDR3 DNA: TGCGCCAGCAGCCCCGGACAGGGCGAGACCCAGTACTTC; CDR3 protein: CASSPGQGETQYF
D gene: NA; V gene: TRBV18; clone size: NA; J gene: TRBJ2-2; CDR3 DNA: TGTGCCAGCTCACCCCCAGGACGGACAAAGACCGGGGAGCTGTTTTTT; CDR3 protein: CASSPPGRTKTGELFF
D gene: TRBD2; V gene: TRBV5-4; clone size: NA; J gene: TRBJ2-3; CDR3 DNA: TGTGCCAGCAGCTTAGCGGGGGGCCGCACAGATACGCAGTATTTT; CDR3 protein: CASSLAGGRTDTQYF
D gene: TRBD2; V gene: TRBV4-2; clone size: few; J gene: TRBJ2-7; CDR3 DNA: TGTGCCAGCAGCCAAGGTGCAGGACTAGCGGGAAGCGAGCAGTACTTC; CDR3 protein: CASSQGAGLAGSEQYF
D gene: NA; V gene: TRBV4-1; clone size: NA; J gene: TRBJ1-1; CDR3 DNA: TGCGCCAGCAGCCACGTTAACACTGAAGCTTTCTTT; CDR3 protein: CASSHVNTEAFF
D gene: NA; V gene: TRBV4-3; clone size: once; J gene: TRBJ1-6; CDR3 DNA: TGCGCCAGCAGCCAAGAGTACAGGGCCTCACCCCTCCACTTT; CDR3 protein: CASSQEYRASPLHF
D gene: NA; V gene: TRBV7-9; clone size: once; J gene: TRBJ2-7; CDR3 DNA: TGTGCCAGCAGCTATTCTCCGACTTCTGGCTACGAGCAGTACTTC; CDR3 protein: CASSYSPTSGYEQYF
D gene: TRBD2; V gene: TRBV6-5; clone size: NA; J gene: TRBJ2-3; CDR3 DNA: TGTGCCAGCAGTTACTCGAAACTAGCGGGCACAGATACGCAGTATTTT; CDR3 protein: CASSYSKLAGTDTQYF